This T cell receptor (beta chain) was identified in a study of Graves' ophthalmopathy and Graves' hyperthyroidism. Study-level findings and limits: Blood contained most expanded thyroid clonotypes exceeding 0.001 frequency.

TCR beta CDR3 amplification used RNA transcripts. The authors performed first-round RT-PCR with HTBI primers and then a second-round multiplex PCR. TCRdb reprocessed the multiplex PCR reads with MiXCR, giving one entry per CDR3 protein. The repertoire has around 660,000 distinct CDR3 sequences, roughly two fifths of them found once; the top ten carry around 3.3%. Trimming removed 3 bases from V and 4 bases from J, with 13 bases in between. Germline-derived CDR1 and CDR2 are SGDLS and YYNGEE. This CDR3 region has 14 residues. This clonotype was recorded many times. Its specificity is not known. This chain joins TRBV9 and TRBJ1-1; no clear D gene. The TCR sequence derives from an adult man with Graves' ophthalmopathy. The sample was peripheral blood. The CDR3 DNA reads TGTGCCAGCAGCGGGGGAGAACAGCGCACTGAAGCTTTCTTT. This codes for CASSGGEQRTEAFF.